This T cell receptor beta chain was identified in a study of blood T cell repertoires in COVID-19 (TCRdb year 2020). The study in broad terms: Samples from collaborators originated in the United States, Italy and Spain and spanned both the acute and convalescent phases of COVID-19. The material from the prospective study consisted of cDNA or gDNA derived from T cells, B-cell-depleted T cells, or PBMCs. Deeply sampled blood TCRbeta repertoires from subjects exposed to, actively infected with, or recovered from COVID-19 were included in the dataset. The repertoires were released in a freely available public database intended as a resource for research on the immune response to SARS-CoV-2. The samples were drawn from the first 160 participants of the ongoing ImmuneRACE study and from about 1,200 subjects provided by 6 global collaborators. The sample metadata nearly always contained a de-identified subject ID, COVID-19 status, age in years and sex. Where available, HLA class I and class II types were obtained from metadata supplied by the sample provider rather than from assay-based typing. What the work shows at the level of the full study, not this receptor alone: The quantity of clinical and demographic metadata differed by source and by participant and was supplied without curation.

One collaborating source in Seattle enrolled patients during active infection and followed them longitudinally through the course of disease. Each collaborating institution followed its own protocols to collect whole blood in K2EDTA tubes. For TCRbeta analysis, collaborators shipped samples in one of three forms: frozen whole blood, isolated PBMCs, or DNA extracted from either of those sample types. TCRbeta CDR3 regions were amplified from genomic DNA using the immunoSEQ Assay, a bias-controlled multiplex PCR. The original pipeline was this. The number of nucleated cells in each sample was estimated from the amplification of reference gene primers within the assay. To quantify the absolute abundance of each unique TCRbeta CDR3 rearrangement, sequence reads were collapsed and filtered. Productive Simpson clonality was computed per sample as the square root of Simpson's diversity index over productive rearrangements. Sourced from immuneACCESS, this table was stored by TCRdb with only in-frame sequences that have V and J called. A share of the clones is absent; for the studies checked, an unresolved V gene accounts for under half, and the remainder has no known explanation. V and J calls and clone size are copied from that table; D and trimming were computed from the DNA. The sample table contains some 230,000 clones; only one count was recorded for 85% to 90% of them. The top ten clonotypes cover more than 8.5% of the sample.

Turning to this clone: Its target antigen remains unknown. Per-base quality was not reported, and no clone a single base away is much larger than it.

The source of this sequence is a woman in her fifties or sixties with COVID-19, enrolled during active disease. Sequenced: peripheral blood.

The nucleotides read TGTGCCAGCAGCTGGGAGGCTAGCGGCCTCAAGGCCCAGTACTTC. Its protein product is CASSWEASGLKAQYF. This chain is built from TRBV5-6 and TRBJ2-5, with 7 middle bases fitting TRBD2. Unmatched junction bases come to 14, with V trimmed by 3 bases and J by 9 bases. Per the germline V gene, SGHDT is the CDR1 and YYEEEE is the CDR2. The CDR3 holds 15 amino acids from the cysteine to the phenylalanine. Only CDR3 DNA remains: 45 bases, in frame from the first base.